These T cell receptor beta chains were read from a single sample in a study of T-cell reconstitution after alpha-beta-depleted transplantation in children. TCRdb re-derived calls from the PCR reads in MiXCR, one entry per CDR3 protein. The sample has some 530,000 distinct CDR3 sequences; approximately 12% are singletons. The material sequenced was PBMCs from the stem cell graft donor, taken from the stem cell graft. Source of these receptors: a human donor who donated a stem cell graft to a child with combined immunodeficiency. Each CDR3 is given with its conserved first and last residue. The D gene is left open where the match is weak. Not every row has a clone size; where given, it reads once, few, many or a size class.

NA TRBJ2-1 few TRBV6-1 TGTGCCAGCAGTCCCGGGGTACCATACAATGAGCAGTTCTTC CASSPGVPYNEQFF
TRBD2 TRBJ2-7 many TRBV15 TGTGCCACCAACTCGGGAGGGAGCGAGCAGTACTTC CATNSGGSEQYF
TRBD2 TRBJ2-5 NA TRBV12-3/TRBV12-4 TGTGCCAGCAGTTTAAGTACCGGGGAGGGCACCCAGTACTTC CASSLSTGEGTQYF
NA TRBJ1-5 few TRBV2 TGTGCCAGCCGGAGGGCCTTAAGGGGCAATCAGCCCCAGCATTTT CASRRALRGNQPQHF
NA TRBJ2-7 few TRBV12-3/TRBV12-4 TGTGCCAGCAGGGGGGGGCTATACGAGCAGTACTTC CASRGGLYEQYF
NA TRBJ2-1 many TRBV12-3/TRBV12-4 TGTGCCAGCAGTTCGGCGACCGGGATGACGAGCTCCTACAATGAGCAGTTCTTC CASSSATGMTSSYNEQFF
TRBD2 TRBJ2-5 NA TRBV10-3 TGTGCCACCAAGACTCCTAGCGGGGGCGTGATGATGGAGACCCAGTACTTC CATKTPSGGVMMETQYF
NA TRBJ1-2 few TRBV4-3 TGCGCCAGCAGCCGTACAGACAGGCACTATGGCTACACCTTC CASSRTDRHYGYTF
NA TRBJ1-5 few TRBV7-8 TGTGCCAGCAGCCCCTCAGGGTCGAGCAATCAGCCCCAGCATTTT CASSPSGSSNQPQHF
TRBD1 TRBJ2-7 few TRBV12-3/TRBV12-4 TGTGCCAGCACTCAAGACAGGGGGCAGGGCGAGCAGTACTTC CASTQDRGQGEQYF